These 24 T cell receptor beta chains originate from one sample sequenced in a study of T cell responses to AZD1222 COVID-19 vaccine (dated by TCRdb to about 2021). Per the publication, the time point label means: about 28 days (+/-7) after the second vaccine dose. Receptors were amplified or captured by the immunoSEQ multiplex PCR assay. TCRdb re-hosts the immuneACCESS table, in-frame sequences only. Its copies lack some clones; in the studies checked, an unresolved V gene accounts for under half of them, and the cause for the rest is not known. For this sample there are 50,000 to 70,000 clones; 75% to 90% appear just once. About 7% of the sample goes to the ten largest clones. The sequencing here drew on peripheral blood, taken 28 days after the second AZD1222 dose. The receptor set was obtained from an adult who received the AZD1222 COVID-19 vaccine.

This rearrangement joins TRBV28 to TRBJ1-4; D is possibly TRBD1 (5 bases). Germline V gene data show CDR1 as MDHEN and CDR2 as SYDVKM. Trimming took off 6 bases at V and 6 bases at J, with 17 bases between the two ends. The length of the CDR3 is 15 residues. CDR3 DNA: TGTGCCAGCAGCCGAGTAGGGGTCCGGGATGAAAAACTGTTTTTT. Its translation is CASSRVGVRDEKLFF.

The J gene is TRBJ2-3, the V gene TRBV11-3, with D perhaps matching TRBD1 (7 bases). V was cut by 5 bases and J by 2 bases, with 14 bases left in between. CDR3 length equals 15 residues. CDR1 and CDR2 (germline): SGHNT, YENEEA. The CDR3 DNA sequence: TGTGCCAGCAGCCGGCGGGACAGCCCCACAGATACGCAGTATTTT. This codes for CASSRRDSPTDTQYF.

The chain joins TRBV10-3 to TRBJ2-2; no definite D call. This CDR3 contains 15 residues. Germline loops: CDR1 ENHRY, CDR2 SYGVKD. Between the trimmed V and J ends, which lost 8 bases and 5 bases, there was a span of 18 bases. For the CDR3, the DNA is TGTGCCATCTGTGTCAGCGACTCCGGGACCGGGGAGCTGTTTTTT. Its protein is CAICVSDSGTGELFF.

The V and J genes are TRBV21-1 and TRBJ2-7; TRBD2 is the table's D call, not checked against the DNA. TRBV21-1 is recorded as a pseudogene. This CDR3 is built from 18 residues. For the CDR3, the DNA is TGTGCCAGCAGCAGTGGACTAGCGGGAGCCCAACTTGCCTACGAGCAGTACTTC. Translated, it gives CASSSGLAGAQLAYEQYF.

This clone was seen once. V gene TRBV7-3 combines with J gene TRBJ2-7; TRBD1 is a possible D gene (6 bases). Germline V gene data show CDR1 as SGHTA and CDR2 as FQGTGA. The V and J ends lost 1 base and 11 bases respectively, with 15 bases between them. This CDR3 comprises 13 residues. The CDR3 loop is CASSLNVEGVKYF. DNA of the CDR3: TGTGCCAGCAGCTTAAATGTTGAGGGGGTCAAGTACTTC.

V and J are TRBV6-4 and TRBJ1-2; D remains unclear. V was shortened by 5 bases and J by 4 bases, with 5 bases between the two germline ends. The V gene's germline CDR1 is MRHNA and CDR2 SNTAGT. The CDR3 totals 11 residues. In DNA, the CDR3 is TGTGCCAGCAGTTTAGGCTATGGCTACACCTTC. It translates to CASSLGYGYTF.

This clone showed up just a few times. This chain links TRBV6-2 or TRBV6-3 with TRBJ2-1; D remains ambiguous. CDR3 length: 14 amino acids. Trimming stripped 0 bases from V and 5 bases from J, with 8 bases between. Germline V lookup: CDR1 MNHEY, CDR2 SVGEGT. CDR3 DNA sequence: TGTGCCAGCAGTTACTCGAGGCTCAACAATGAGCAGTTCTTC. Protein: CASSYSRLNNEQFF.

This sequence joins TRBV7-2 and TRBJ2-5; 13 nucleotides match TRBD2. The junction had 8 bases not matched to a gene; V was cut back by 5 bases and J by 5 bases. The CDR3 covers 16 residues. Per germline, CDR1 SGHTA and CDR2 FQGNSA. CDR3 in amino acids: CASSQRLAGGKETQYF. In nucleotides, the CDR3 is TGTGCCAGCAGCCAGAGACTAGCGGGAGGAAAGGAGACCCAGTACTTC.

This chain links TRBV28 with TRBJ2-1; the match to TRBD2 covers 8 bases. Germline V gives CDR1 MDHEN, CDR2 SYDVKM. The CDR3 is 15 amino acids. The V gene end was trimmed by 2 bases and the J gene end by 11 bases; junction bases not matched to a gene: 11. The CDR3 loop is CASSLGASGSNQQFF. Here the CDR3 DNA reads TGTGCCAGCAGTTTAGGGGCTAGCGGGTCCAACCAGCAGTTCTTC. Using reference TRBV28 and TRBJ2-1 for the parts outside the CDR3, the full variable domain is DVKVTQSSRYLVKRTGEKVFLECVQDMDHENMFWYRQDPGLGLRLIYFSYDVKMKEKGDIPEGYSVSREKKERFSLILESASTNQTSMYLCASSLGASGSNQQFFGPGTRLTVL.

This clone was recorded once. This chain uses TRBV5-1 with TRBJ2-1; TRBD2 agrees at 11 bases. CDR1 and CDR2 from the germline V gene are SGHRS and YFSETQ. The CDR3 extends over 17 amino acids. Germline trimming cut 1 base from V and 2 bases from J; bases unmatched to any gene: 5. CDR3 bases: TGCGCCAGCAGCTTGTTTAGCGGGGGGGGTCCCTACAATGAGCAGTTCTTC. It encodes CASSLFSGGGPYNEQFF.

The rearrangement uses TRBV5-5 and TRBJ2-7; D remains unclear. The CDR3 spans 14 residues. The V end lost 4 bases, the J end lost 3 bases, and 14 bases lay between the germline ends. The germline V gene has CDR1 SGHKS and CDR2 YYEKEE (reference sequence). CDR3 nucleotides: TGTGCCAGCAGCGCGGTAGGTTCCTTCTACGAGCAGTACTTC. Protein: CASSAVGSFYEQYF. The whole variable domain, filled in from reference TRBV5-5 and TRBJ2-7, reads DAGVTQSPTHLIKTRGQQVTLRCSPISGHKSVSWYQQVLGQGPQFIFQYYEKEERGRGNFPDRFSARQFPNYSSELNVNALLLGDSALYLCASSAVGSFYEQYFGPGTRLTVT.

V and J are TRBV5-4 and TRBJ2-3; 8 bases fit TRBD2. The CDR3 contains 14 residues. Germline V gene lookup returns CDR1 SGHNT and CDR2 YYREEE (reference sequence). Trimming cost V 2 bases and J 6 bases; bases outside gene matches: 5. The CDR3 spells CASSFSAGADTQYF. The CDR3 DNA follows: TGTGCCAGCAGCTTTTCAGCGGGGGCGGATACGCAGTATTTT. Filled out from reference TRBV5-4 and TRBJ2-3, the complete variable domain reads ETGVTQSPTHLIKTRGQQVTLRCSSQSGHNTVSWYQQALGQGPQFIFQYYREEENGRGNFPPRFSGLQFPNYSSELNVNALELDDSALYLCASSFSAGADTQYFGPGTRLTVL.

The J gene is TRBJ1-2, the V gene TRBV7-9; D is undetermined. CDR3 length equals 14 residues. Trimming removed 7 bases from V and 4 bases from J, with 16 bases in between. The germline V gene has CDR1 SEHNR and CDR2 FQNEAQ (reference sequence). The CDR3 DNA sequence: TGTGCCAGCACCCTGAGCGGTGTCTTCTATGGCTACACCTTC. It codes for CASTLSGVFYGYTF.

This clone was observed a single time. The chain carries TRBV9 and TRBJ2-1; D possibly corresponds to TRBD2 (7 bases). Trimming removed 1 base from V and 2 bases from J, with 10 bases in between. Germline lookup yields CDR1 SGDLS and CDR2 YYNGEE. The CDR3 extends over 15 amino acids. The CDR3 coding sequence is TGTGCCAGCAGCGTATTCGGGGGGCCCTACAATGAGCAGTTCTTC. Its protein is CASSVFGGPYNEQFF.

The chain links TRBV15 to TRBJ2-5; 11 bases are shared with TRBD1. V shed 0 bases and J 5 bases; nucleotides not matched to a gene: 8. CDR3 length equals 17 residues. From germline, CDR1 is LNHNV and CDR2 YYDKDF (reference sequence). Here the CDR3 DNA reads TGTGCCACCAGCAGAGATAAGGACAGGGGGCGATTGGAGACCCAGTACTTC. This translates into CATSRDKDRGRLETQYF. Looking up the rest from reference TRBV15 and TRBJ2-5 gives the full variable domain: DAMVIQNPRYQVTQFGKPVTLSCSQTLNHNVMYWYQQKSSQAPKLLFHYYDKDFNNEADTPDNFQSRRPNTSFCFLDIRSPGLGDTAMYLCATSRDKDRGRLETQYFGPGTRLLVL.

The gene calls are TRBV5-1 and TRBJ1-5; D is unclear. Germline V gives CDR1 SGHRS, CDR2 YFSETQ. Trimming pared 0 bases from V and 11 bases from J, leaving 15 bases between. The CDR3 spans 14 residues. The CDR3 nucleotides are TGCGCCAGCAGCTTGGGAGGATCAGGATCAGCCCAGCATTTT. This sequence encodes CASSLGGSGSAQHF.

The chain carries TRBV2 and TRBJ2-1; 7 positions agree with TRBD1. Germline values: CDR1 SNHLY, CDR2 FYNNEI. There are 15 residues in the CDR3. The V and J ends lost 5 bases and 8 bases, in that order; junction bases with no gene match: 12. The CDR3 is CASSIEGGASYEQFF. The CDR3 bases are TGTGCCAGCAGTATCGAAGGGGGCGCATCTTATGAGCAGTTCTTC.

In DNA form, the CDR3 reads TGTGCCAGTAGTATTCGGGGGGCGAAGACTGAAGCTTTCTTT. Amino acids: CASSIRGAKTEAFF. The V call is TRBV19, the J call TRBJ1-1; maybe TRBD1 (6 bases). Trimming took 3 bases from V and 5 from J, leaving 13 bases between them. Per the germline V gene, CDR1 is LNHDA and CDR2 is SQIVND (reference sequence). The CDR3 has 14 residues.

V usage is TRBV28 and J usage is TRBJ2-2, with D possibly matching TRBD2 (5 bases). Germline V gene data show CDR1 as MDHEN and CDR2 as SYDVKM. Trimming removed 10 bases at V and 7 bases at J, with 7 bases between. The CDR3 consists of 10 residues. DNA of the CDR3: TGTGCCACCGGACTCGGGGAGCTGTTTTTT. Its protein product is CATGLGELFF.

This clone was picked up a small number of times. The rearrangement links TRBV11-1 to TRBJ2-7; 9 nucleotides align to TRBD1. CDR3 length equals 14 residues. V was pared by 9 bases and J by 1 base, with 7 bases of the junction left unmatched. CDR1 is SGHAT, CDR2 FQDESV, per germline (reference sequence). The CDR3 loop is CASSRDRVSYEQYF. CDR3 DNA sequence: TGTGCCAGTTCCCGGGACAGGGTGTCCTACGAGCAGTACTTC.

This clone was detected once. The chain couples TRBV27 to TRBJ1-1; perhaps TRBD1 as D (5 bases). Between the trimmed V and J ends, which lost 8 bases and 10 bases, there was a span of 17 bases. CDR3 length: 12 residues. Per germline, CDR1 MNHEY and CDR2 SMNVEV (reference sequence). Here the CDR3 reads CASRTGGGGAFF. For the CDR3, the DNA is TGTGCCAGCCGCACCGGGGGTGGAGGAGCTTTCTTT.

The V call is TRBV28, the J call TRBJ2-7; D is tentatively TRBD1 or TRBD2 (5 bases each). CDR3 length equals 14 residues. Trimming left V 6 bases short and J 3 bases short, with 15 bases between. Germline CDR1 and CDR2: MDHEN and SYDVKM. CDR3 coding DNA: TGTGCCAGCAGATCCCCCCGGGACGGCTACGAGCAGTACTTC. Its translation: CASRSPRDGYEQYF.

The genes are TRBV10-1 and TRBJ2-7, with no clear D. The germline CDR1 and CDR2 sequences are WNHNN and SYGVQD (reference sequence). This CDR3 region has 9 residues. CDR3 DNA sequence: TGCCCCGGGTTTAGAGAGCAGTACTTC. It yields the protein CPGFREQYF.

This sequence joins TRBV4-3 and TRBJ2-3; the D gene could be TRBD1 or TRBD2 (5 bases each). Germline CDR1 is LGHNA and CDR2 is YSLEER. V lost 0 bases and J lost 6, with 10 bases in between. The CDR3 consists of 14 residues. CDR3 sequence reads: CASSQDFRGDTQYF. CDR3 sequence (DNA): TGCGCCAGCAGCCAAGATTTCCGGGGCGATACGCAGTATTTT.